This T cell receptor (beta chain) was captured in a study of OX40 agonist ivuxolimab in advanced cancers. Across the whole study: Patients with prior anti-PD-1, anti-PD-L1 or anti-CTLA-4 therapy were eligible; approximately 40% had some. Among those treated, three patients had partial responses, one with hepatocellular carcinoma and two with cutaneous melanoma.

Overall study findings and caveats: Mean expanded clone counts were higher in CD8+ than CD4+ T cells.

Blood got drawn at baseline, again on cycle 4 day 1, and then on cycle 7 day 1. CDR1 is LGHNA, CDR2 YNFKEQ, per germline. The CDR3 covers 15 residues. V lost 0 bases and J lost 5; bases outside the gene matches: 1. Libraries were prepared by immunoSEQ multiplex PCR; TCRdb keeps only in-frame clonotypes and omits some of them. The table includes approximately 69,000 clones, 84% detected once. A word on this clone: Its antigen is unknown.

The chain carries TRBV4-2 and TRBJ1-4, with 9 bases fitting TRBD1. The specimen was CD4+ or CD8+ T cells sorted from blood, collected in a trial of the OX40 agonist ivuxolimab. This TCR came from an adult with an advanced solid tumor such as melanoma, head and neck, liver or kidney cancer. This CDR3 is CASSQEGQGNEKLFF. The CDR3 DNA sequence: TGTGCCAGCAGCCAAGAAGGACAGGGGAATGAAAAACTGTTTTTT.